This entry features one T cell receptor (beta chain) sequence. The antigen remains undetermined. This entry belongs to a study of T cell repertoires in cytomegalovirus infection. TCRdb reprocessed the reads with MiXCR, giving one entry per CDR3 protein. The sample holds hundreds of thousands of distinct CDR3 sequences, roughly 33% seen once. The TCR originated in a human donor in good health (CMV status not recorded). Some clones in this sample may be carry-over from other donors' samples. The sequencing used cultured PBMCs, collected from culture after CMV antigen stimulation.

The CDR3 DNA is TGTGCCAGCAGTGAACTGCCCGGCACTGAAGCTTTCTTT. This codes for CASSELPGTEAFF. This chain uses TRBV2 with TRBJ1-1; D uncertain. This CDR3 is 13 amino acids long. V was shortened by 2 bases and J by 4 bases, with 8 bases between the two germline ends. From germline, CDR1 is SNHLY and CDR2 FYNNEI.